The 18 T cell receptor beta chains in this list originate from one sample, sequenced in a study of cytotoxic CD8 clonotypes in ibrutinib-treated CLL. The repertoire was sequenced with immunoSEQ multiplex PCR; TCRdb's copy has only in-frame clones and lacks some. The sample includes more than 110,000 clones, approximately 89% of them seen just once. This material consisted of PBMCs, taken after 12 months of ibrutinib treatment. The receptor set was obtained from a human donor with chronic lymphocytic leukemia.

The CDR3 region has the DNA TGTGCCAGCAGCCCTATGGGCGGGGGTGAGCAGTTCTTC. Protein sequence: CASSPMGGGEQFF. This chain uses TRBV6-5 with TRBJ2-1; 7 bases fit TRBD2. Germline trimming cut 6 bases from V and 9 bases from J; bases unmatched to any gene: 8. Germline-derived CDR1 and CDR2 are MNHEY and SVGAGI. This CDR3 region has 13 residues.

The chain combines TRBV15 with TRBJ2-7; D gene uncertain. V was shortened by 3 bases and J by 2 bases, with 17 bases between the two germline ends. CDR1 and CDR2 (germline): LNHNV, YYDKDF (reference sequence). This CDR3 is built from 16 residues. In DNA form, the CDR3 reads TGTGCCACCAGCAGGGACGCCGCTAGGAACACCTACGAGCAGTACTTC. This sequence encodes CATSRDAARNTYEQYF.

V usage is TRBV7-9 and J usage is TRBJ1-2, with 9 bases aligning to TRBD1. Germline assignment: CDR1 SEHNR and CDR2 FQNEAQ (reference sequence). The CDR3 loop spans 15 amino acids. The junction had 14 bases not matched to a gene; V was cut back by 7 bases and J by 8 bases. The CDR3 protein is CASTRRDRALEGYTF. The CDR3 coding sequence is TGTGCCAGCACCCGCCGGGACAGGGCCTTGGAGGGCTACACCTTC.

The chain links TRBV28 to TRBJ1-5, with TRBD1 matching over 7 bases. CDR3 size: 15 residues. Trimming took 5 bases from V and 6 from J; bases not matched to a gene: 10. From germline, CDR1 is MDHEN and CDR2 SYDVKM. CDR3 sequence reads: CASSRPPGQFQPQHF. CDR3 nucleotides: TGTGCCAGCAGTCGTCCCCCGGGACAGTTTCAGCCCCAGCATTTT.

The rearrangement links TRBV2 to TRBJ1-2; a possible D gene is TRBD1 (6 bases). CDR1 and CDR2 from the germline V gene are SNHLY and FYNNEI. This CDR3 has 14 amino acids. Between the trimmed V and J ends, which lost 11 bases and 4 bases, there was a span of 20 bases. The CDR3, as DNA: TGTGCCCGCGGACTGGGGGCGTCCTCCTATGGCTACACCTTC. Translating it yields CARGLGASSYGYTF.

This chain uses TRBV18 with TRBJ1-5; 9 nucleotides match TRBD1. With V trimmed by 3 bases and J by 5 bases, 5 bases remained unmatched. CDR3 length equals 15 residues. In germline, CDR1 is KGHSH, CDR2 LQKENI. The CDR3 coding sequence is TGTGCCAGCTCACCTGCCACAGGGGGCGATCAGCCCCAGCATTTT. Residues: CASSPATGGDQPQHF.

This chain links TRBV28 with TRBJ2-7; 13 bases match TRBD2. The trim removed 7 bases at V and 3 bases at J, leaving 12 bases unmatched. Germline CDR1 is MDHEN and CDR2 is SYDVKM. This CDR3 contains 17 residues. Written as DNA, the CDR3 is TGTGCCAGCATCGACCCGGGACTAGCGGGATCGGGCTACGAGCAGTACTTC. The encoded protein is CASIDPGLAGSGYEQYF. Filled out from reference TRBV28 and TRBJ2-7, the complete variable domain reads DVKVTQSSRYLVKRTGEKVFLECVQDMDHENMFWYRQDPGLGLRLIYFSYDVKMKEKGDIPEGYSVSREKKERFSLILESASTNQTSMYLCASIDPGLAGSGYEQYFGPGTRLTVT.

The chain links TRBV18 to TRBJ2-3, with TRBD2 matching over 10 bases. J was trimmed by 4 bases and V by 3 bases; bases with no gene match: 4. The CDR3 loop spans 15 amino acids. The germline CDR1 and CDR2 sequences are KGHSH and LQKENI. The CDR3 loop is CASSPTSGTPDTQYF. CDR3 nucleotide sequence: TGTGCCAGCTCACCTACTAGCGGGACCCCAGATACGCAGTATTTT. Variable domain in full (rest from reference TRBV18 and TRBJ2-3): NAGVMQNPRHLVRRRGQEARLRCSPMKGHSHVYWYRQLPEEGLKFMVYLQKENIIDESGMPKERFSAEFPKEGPSILRIQQVVRGDSAAYFCASSPTSGTPDTQYFGPGTRLTVL.

In nucleotides, the CDR3 is TGTGCCAGCAGCGTCGGGGGGGGTGTCTACGAGCAGTACTTC. It specifies CASSVGGGVYEQYF. The chain links TRBV28 to TRBJ2-7; 8 bases match TRBD2. The CDR3 totals 14 residues. Germline-derived CDR1 and CDR2 are MDHEN and SYDVKM. With 6 bases clipped from V and 3 bases from J, the junction kept 7 bases outside the gene matches.

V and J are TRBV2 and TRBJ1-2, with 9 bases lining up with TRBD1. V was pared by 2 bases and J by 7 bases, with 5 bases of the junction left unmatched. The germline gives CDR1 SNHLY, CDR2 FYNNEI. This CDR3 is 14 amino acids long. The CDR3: CASSEYRTGVGYTF. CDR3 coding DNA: TGTGCCAGCAGTGAATATCGGACAGGGGTTGGCTACACCTTC.

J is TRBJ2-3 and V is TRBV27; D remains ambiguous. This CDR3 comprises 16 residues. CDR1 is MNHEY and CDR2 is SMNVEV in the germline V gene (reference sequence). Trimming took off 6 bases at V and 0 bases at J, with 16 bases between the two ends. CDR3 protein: CASRPRWGTSTDTQYF. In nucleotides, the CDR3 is TGTGCCAGCAGGCCGCGGTGGGGTACTAGCACAGATACGCAGTATTTT.

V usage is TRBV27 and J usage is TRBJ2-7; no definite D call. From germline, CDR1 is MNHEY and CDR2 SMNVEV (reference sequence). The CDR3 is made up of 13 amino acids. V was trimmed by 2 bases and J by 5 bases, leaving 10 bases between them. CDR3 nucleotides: TGTGCCAGCAGTTTAGGTCGGCTCGACGAGCAGTACTTC. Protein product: CASSLGRLDEQYF.

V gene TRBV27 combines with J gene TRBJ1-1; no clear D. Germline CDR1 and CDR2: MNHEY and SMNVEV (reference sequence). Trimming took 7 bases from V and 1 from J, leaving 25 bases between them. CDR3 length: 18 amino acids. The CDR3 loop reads CASNKSISPLYSNTEAFF. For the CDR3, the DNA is TGTGCCAGCAATAAGTCCATCTCCCCCCTCTATTCGAACACTGAAGCTTTCTTT.

The CDR3 DNA sequence: TGTGCCAGCTCACCTGCCGGCGGGGCCTATGGCTACACCTTC. It encodes CASSPAGGAYGYTF. The genes are TRBV18 and TRBJ1-2, with TRBD1 as a possible D gene (5 bases). The CDR3 is 14 residues long. Germline V gene sequence: CDR1 KGHSH, CDR2 LQKENI. With 3 bases removed from V and 4 bases from J, the gap between germline ends came to 12 bases.

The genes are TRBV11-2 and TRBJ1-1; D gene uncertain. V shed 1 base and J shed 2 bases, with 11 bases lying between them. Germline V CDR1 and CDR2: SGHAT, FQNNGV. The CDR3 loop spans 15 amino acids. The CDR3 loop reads CASSLANTGNTEAFF. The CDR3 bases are TGTGCCAGCAGCTTAGCGAACACTGGAAACACTGAAGCTTTCTTT.

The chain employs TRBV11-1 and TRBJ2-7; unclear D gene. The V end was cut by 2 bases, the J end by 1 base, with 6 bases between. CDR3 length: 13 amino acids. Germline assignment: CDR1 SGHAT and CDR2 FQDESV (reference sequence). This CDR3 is CASSLRKSYEQYF. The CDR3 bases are TGTGCCAGCAGCTTAAGAAAGTCCTACGAGCAGTACTTC.

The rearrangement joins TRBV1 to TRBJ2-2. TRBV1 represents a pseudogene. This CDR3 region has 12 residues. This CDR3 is CTSSQEEGELFF. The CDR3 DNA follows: TGCACCAGCAGCCAAGAGGAAGGGGAGCTGTTTTTT.

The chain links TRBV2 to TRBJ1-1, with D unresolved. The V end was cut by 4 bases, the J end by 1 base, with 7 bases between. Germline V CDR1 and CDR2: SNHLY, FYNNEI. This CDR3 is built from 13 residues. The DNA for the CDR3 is TGTGCCAGCAGTGGACCAAGGAACACTGAAGCTTTCTTT. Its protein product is CASSGPRNTEAFF.